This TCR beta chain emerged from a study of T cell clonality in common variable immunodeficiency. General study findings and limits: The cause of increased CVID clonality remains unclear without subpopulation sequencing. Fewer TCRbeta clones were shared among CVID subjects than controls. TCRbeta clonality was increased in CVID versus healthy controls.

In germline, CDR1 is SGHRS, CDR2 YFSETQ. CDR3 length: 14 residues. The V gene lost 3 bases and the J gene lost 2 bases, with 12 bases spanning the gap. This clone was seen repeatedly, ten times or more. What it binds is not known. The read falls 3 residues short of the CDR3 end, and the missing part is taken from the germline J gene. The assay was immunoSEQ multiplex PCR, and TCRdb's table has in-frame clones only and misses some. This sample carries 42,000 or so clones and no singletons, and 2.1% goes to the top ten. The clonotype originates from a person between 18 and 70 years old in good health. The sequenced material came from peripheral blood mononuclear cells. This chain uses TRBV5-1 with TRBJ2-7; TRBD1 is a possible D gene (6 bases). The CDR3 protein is CASSSDRTTYEQYF. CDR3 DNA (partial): TGCGCCAGCAGCTCTGACAGGACAACCTACGAG.